This entry is about one T cell receptor (beta chain). The sample belongs to a study of radiotherapy plus CTLA-4 blockade in lung cancer. Study overall: Objective response was observed in roughly a sixth of patients, and disease control in roughly 30%.

The method was immunoSEQ multiplex PCR; TCRdb's version includes in-frame clones alone and lacks a portion of them. The table records tens of thousands of clones, roughly four fifths of them present only once. The germline gives CDR1 KGHSH, CDR2 LQKENI. This CDR3 has 13 amino acids. V lost 6 bases and J 3 bases, leaving 11 bases between the germline ends. This TCR derives from a human donor with non-small cell lung cancer who had stable disease on radiotherapy plus ipilimumab. The sample was peripheral blood, taken from a patient treated with radiotherapy plus ipilimumab. V usage is TRBV18 and J usage is TRBJ1-1; possibly TRBD1 for D (6 bases). CDR3 DNA sequence: TGTGCCAGCTCCCTAGGGGGGGACACTGAAGCTTTCTTT. This gives the protein CASSLGGDTEAFF.